This TCR beta chain was documented in a study of blood T cell repertoires in COVID-19. This clone was observed once. Here immunoSEQ multiplex PCR was the method, and the copy in TCRdb shows in-frame clones only, minus some. The sample has around 300,000 clones, around 90% seen once; the top ten hold 6.5% to 8%. The sequence was obtained from a woman in her 30s with COVID-19, enrolled during active disease. Input material: peripheral blood.

CDR3 sequence reads: CATNSQFSNQPQHF. CDR3 bases: TGTGCCACAAACAGCCAGTTTAGCAATCAGCCCCAGCATTTT. The genes are TRBV15 and TRBJ1-5, with unresolved D. Per germline, CDR1 LNHNV and CDR2 YYDKDF (reference sequence). The length of the CDR3 is 14 residues. V was trimmed by 9 bases and J by 0 bases, leaving 12 bases between them.